One and the same sample provided the 10 T cell receptor beta chains below, sequenced in a study of chemoradiotherapy in HPV16-positive cancers. Sequencing used immunoSEQ multiplex PCR; TCRdb keeps in-frame clones, though not all of them. The top ten clones hold 2.5% to 3% of a sample with 20,000 to 25,000 clones, approximately 94% of them seen once. The specimen was taken from a patient who underwent chemoradiotherapy. These receptors all stem from a human donor with HPV-associated anogenital cancer.

The chain is built from TRBV2 and TRBJ2-3; D gene ambiguous. CDR3 length: 12 residues. The V end was cut by 4 bases, the J end by 9 bases, with 11 bases between. Germline lookup yields CDR1 SNHLY and CDR2 FYNNEI. The CDR3 DNA sequence: TGTGCCAGCAGTGCCTTGCCTAGGACGCAGTATTTT. It codes for CASSALPRTQYF. Full variable domain (missing parts from reference TRBV2 and TRBJ2-3): EPEVTQTPSHQVTQMGQEVILRCVPISNHLYFYWYRQILGQKVEFLVSFYNNEISEKSEIFDDQFSVERPDGSNFTLKIRSTKLEDSAMYFCASSALPRTQYFGPGTRLTVL.

As DNA, the CDR3 is TGTGCCAGCAGTCCTGAGTTGGGGGGAGGCACCGGGGAGCTGTTTTTT. Encoded protein: CASSPELGGGTGELFF. The rearrangement uses TRBV6-6 and TRBJ2-2; possibly TRBD2 for D (6 bases). CDR3 length: 16 amino acids. With 5 bases removed from V and 4 bases from J, the gap between germline ends came to 17 bases. Germline lookup yields CDR1 MNHNY and CDR2 SVGAGI (reference sequence).

V and J are TRBV19 and TRBJ2-1, with 7 nucleotides matching TRBD2. The CDR3 length is 13 residues. Unmatched junction bases numbered 6, after V lost 7 bases and J lost 6 bases. Germline V gene lookup returns CDR1 LNHDA and CDR2 SQIVND (reference sequence). CDR3 loop: CASKRTSGNEQFF. The CDR3 DNA sequence: TGTGCCAGTAAGCGGACTAGTGGCAATGAGCAGTTCTTC.

V is TRBV5-5 and J is TRBJ2-7; either TRBD1 or TRBD2 may supply D (6 bases each). The CDR3 runs 14 residues. The germline V and J ends were trimmed by 0 bases and 4 bases, with 11 bases remaining between them. Germline V gives CDR1 SGHKS, CDR2 YYEKEE (reference sequence). The CDR3 bases are TGTGCCAGCAGCTTGGTGGGGGGCCGGTACGAGCAGTACTTC. This encodes CASSLVGGRYEQYF.

The rearrangement joins TRBV10-3 to TRBJ2-1; D gene ambiguous. The V and J ends lost 6 bases and 13 bases respectively, with 19 bases between them. The CDR3 length is 13 residues. Germline CDR1 reads ENHRY; CDR2 reads SYGVKD. The CDR3 DNA follows: TGTGCCATCAGCCCCTCCCTTACGCAAAACCAGTTCTTC. Translating gives CAISPSLTQNQFF.

This clone was recorded once. This chain joins TRBV18 and TRBJ2-7; D is perhaps TRBD1 (6 bases). V was trimmed by 4 bases and J by 2 bases, leaving 12 bases between them. The germline gives CDR1 KGHSH, CDR2 LQKENI. This CDR3 has 14 amino acids. CDR3 sequence (DNA): TGTGCCAGCTCACTTCGGGCAGGGGCCTACGAGCAGTACTTC. Translating gives CASSLRAGAYEQYF.

The chain uses TRBV18 and TRBJ1-5; a weak D match, TRBD1 (6 bases). Germline V gene sequence: CDR1 KGHSH, CDR2 LQKENI. V was clipped by 5 bases and J by 5 bases, with 13 bases between them. The CDR3 has 14 residues. The CDR3 nucleotides read TGTGCCAGCTCAGGGGGCCAGAGGCATCAGCCCCAGCATTTT. This translates into CASSGGQRHQPQHF.

The rearrangement uses TRBV6-1 and TRBJ2-7, with D possibly matching TRBD2 (5 bases). The CDR3 extends over 15 amino acids. Germline CDR1 is MNHNS and CDR2 is SASEGT. Trimming removed 3 bases at V and 3 bases at J, with 15 bases between. Here the CDR3 DNA reads TGTGCCAGCAGTGAGCTCCCTGGACTCGGCTACGAGCAGTACTTC. Translating it yields CASSELPGLGYEQYF.

This clone was seen once. The J gene is TRBJ2-5, the V gene TRBV28, with 7 bases lining up with TRBD2. The J call may not be correct, given that the DNA end is closer to TRBJ2-7. The CDR3 length is 12 residues. Per germline, CDR1 MDHEN and CDR2 SYDVKM. This CDR3 is CASSVAGYEQYF. CDR3 DNA sequence: TGTGCCAGCAGTGTAGCGGGTTACGAGCAGTACTTC.

This chain links TRBV5-1 with TRBJ2-2, with 10 nucleotides matching TRBD1. The CDR3 has 16 residues. The V gene's germline CDR1 is SGHRS and CDR2 YFSETQ. Trimming cost V 2 bases and J 11 bases; bases outside gene matches: 12. CDR3 in DNA: TGCGCCAGCAGCTTACAAGCCGGGACAGGGGCCAATGAGCTGTTTTTT. This sequence encodes CASSLQAGTGANELFF.